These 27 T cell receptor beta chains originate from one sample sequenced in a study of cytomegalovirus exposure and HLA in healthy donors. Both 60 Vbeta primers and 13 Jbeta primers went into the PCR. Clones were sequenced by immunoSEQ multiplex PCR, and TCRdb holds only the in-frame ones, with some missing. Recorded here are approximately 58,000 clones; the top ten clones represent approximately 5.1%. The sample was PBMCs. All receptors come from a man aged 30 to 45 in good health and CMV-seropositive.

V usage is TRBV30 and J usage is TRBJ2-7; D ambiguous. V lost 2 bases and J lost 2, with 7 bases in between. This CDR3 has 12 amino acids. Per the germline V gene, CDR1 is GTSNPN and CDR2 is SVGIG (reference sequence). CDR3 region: CAWSTSTYEQYF. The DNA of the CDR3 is TGTGCCTGGAGTACTTCCACCTACGAGCAGTACTTC.

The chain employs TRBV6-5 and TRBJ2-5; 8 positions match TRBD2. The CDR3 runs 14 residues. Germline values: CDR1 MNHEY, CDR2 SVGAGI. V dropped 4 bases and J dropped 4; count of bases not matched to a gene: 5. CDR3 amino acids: CASSFSGGRETQYF. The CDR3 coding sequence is TGTGCCAGCAGTTTCTCGGGGGGGCGAGAGACCCAGTACTTC.

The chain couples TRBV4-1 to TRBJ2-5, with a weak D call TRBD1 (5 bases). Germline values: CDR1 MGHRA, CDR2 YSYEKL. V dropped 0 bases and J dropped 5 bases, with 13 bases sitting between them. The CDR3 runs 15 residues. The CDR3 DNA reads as TGCGCCAGCAGCCAAGAAGGCAGGGATTGGGAGACCCAGTACTTC. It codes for CASSQEGRDWETQYF.

CDR3 protein: CASSLGTGITYEQYF. CDR3 nucleotides: TGTGCCAGCAGCCTTGGGACAGGGATAACCTACGAGCAGTACTTC. The chain recombines TRBV4-2 with TRBJ2-7; 9 bases line up with TRBD1. CDR1 and CDR2 (germline): LGHNA, YNFKEQ. This CDR3 comprises 15 residues. Unmatched junction bases numbered 6, after V lost 4 bases and J lost 2 bases.

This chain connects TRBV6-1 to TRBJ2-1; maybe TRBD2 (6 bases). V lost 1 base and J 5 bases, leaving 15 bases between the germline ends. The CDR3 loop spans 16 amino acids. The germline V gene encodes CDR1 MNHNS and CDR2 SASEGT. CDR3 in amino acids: CASSEGFRGFNNEQFF. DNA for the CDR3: TGTGCCAGCAGTGAAGGGTTTCGGGGGTTCAACAATGAGCAGTTCTTC.

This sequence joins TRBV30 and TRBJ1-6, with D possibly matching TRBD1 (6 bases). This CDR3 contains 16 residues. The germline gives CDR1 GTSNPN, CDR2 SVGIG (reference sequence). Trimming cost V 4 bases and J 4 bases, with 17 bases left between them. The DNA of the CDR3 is TGTGCCTGGACCCCATCCGGGACACCATATAATTCACCCCTCCACTTT. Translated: CAWTPSGTPYNSPLHF.

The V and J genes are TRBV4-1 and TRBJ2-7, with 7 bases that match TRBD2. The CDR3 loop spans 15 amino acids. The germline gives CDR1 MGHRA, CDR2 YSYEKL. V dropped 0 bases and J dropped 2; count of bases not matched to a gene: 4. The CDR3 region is CASSQDSGGTYEQYF. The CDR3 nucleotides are TGCGCCAGCAGCCAAGACTCGGGGGGAACCTACGAGCAGTACTTC.

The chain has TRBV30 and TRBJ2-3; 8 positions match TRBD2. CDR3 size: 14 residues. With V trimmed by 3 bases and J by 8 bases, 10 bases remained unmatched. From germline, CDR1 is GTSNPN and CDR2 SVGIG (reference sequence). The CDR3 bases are TGTGCCTGGAGAGGAGGCGGGGGGCCCGGTACGCAGTATTTT. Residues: CAWRGGGGPGTQYF. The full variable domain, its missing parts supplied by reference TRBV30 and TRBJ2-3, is SQTIHQWPATLVQPVGSPLSLECTVEGTSNPNLYWYRQAAGRGLQLLFYSVGIGQISSEVPQNLSASRPQDRQFILSSKKLLLSDSGFYLCAWRGGGGPGTQYFGPGTRLTVL.

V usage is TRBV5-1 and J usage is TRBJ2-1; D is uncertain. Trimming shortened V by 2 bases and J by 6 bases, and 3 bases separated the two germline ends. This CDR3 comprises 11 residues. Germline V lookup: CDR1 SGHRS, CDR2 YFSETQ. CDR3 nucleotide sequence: TGCGCCAGCAGCTTCGGCAATGAGCAGTTCTTC. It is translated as CASSFGNEQFF. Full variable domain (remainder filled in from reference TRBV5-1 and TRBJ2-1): KAGVTQTPRYLIKTRGQQVTLSCSPISGHRSVSWYQQTPGQGLQFLFEYFSETQRNKGNFPGRFSGRQFSNSRSEMNVSTLELGDSALYLCASSFGNEQFFGPGTRLTVL.

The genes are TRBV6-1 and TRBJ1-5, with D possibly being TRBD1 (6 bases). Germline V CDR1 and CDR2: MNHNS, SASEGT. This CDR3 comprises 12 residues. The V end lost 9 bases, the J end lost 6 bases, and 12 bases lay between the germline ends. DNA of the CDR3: TGTGCCAGTCAGGGGTTAGGTCAGCCCCAGCATTTT. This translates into CASQGLGQPQHF.

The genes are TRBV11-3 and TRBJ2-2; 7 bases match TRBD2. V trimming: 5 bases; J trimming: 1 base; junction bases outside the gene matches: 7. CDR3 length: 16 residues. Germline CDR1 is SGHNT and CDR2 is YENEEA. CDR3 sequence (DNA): TGTGCCAGCAGCCACGGTTCGGGGGGGAACACCGGGGAGCTGTTTTTT. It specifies CASSHGSGGNTGELFF.

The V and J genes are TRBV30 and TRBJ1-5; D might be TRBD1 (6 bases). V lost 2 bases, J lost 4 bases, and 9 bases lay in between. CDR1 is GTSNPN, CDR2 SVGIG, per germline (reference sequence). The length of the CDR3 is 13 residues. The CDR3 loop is CAWSSGVNQPQHF. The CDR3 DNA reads TGTGCCTGGAGTTCAGGGGTAAATCAGCCCCAGCATTTT.

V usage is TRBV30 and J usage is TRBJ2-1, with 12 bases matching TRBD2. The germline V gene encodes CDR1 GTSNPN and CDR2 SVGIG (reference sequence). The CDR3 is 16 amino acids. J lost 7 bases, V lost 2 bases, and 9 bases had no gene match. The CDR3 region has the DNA TGTGCCTGGAGTCCCGGGGGGCTAGCGGGGGGGAATGAGCAGTTCTTC. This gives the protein CAWSPGGLAGGNEQFF.

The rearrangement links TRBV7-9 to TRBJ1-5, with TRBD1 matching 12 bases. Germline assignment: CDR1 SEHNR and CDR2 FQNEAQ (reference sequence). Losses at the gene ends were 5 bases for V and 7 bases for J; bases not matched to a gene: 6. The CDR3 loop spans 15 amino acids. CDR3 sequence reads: CASSPGQGAGQPQHF. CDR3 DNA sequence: TGTGCCAGCAGCCCGGGACAGGGGGCTGGGCAGCCCCAGCATTTT.

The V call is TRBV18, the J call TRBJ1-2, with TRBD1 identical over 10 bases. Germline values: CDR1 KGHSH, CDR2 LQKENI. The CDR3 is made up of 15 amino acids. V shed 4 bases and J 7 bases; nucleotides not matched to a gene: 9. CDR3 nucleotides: TGTGCCAGCTCACTGTCCCGGGACAGGGGAAGTGGCTACACCTTC. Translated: CASSLSRDRGSGYTF.

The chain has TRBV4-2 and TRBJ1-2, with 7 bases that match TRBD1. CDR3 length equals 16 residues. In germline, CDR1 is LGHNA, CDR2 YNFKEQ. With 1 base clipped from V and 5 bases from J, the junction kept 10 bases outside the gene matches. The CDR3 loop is CASSQVAGGTSYGYTF. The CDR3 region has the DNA TGTGCCAGCAGCCAAGTGGCAGGGGGGACGAGTTATGGCTACACCTTC.

The CDR3 region has the DNA TGCGCCAGCAGCCCTGGGGCCACCTACGAGCAGTACTTC. Translated: CASSPGATYEQYF. The chain carries TRBV5-1 and TRBJ2-7; possible D gene TRBD1, 5 bases. The V gene's germline CDR1 is SGHRS and CDR2 YFSETQ. V was pared by 4 bases and J by 2 bases, with 10 bases between. The CDR3 totals 13 residues.

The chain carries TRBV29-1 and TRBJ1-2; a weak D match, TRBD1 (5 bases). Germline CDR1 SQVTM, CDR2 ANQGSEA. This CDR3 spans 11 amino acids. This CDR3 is CITKAGYGYTF. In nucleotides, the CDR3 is TGCATCACGAAGGCAGGGTATGGCTACACCTTC.

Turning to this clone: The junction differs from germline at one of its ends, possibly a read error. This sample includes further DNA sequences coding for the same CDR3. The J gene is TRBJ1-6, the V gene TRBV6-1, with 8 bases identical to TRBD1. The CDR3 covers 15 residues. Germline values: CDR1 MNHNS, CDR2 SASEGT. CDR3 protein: CASSEATGANSPLHF. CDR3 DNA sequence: TGTGCCAGCAGTGAAGCGACAGGGGCGAATTCACCCCTACACTTT.

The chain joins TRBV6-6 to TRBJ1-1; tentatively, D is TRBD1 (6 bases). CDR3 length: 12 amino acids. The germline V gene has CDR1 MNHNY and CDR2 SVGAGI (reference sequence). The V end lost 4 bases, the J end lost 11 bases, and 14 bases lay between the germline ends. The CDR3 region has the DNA TGTGCCAGCAGTTCGGGGGGCGCGCGGGCTTTCTTT. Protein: CASSSGGARAFF.

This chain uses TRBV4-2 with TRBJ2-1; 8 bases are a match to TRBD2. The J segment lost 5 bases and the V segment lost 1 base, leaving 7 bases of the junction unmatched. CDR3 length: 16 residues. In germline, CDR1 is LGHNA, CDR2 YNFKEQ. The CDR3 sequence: CASSQVLGGADNEQFF. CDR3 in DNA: TGTGCCAGCAGCCAAGTCCTCGGGGGGGCGGACAATGAGCAGTTCTTC.

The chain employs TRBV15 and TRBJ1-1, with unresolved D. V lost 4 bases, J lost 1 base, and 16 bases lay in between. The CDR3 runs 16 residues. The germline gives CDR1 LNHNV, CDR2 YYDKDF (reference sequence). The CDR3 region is CATSTRVGVGNTEAFF. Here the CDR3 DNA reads TGTGCCACCAGCACCCGAGTGGGAGTTGGGAACACTGAAGCTTTCTTT.

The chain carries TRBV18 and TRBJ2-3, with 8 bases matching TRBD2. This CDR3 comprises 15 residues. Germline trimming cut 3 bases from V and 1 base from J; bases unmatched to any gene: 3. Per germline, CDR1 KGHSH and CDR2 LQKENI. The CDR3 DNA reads TGTGCCAGCTCACCGATGACTAGCGGCACAGATACGCAGTATTTT. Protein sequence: CASSPMTSGTDTQYF.

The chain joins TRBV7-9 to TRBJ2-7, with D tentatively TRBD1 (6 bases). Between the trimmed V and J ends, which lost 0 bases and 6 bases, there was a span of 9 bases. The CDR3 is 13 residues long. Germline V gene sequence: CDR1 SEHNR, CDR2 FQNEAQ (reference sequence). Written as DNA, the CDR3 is TGTGCCAGCAGCTTAGCGAGACAGGCCGAGCAGTACTTC. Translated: CASSLARQAEQYF.

The CDR3 here is CASSPDGEVMGVHF. DNA for the CDR3: TGTGCCAGCAGCCCGGATGGGGAGGTGATGGGGGTTCACTTT. The rearrangement uses TRBV7-8 and TRBJ1-6; D is perhaps TRBD1 (5 bases). CDR1 and CDR2 (germline): SGHVS, FQNEAQ. This CDR3 is built from 14 residues. Trimming took off 5 bases at V and 19 bases at J, with 24 bases between the two ends. Full variable domain (remainder filled in from reference TRBV7-8 and TRBJ1-6): GAGVSQSPRYKVAKRGQDVALRCDPISGHVSLFWYQQALGQGPEFLTYFQNEAQLDKSGLPSDRFFAERPEGSVSTLKIQRTQQEDSAVYLCASSPDGEVMGVHFGNGTRLTVT.

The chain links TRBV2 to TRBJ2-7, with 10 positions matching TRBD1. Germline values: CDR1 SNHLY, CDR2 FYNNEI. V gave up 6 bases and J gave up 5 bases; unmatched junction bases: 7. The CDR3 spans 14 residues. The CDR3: CASRAGTGEDEQYF. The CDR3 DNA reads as TGTGCCAGCAGAGCCGGGACAGGGGAAGACGAGCAGTACTTC. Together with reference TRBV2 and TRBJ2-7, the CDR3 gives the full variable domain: EPEVTQTPSHQVTQMGQEVILRCVPISNHLYFYWYRQILGQKVEFLVSFYNNEISEKSEIFDDQFSVERPDGSNFTLKIRSTKLEDSAMYFCASRAGTGEDEQYFGPGTRLTVT.

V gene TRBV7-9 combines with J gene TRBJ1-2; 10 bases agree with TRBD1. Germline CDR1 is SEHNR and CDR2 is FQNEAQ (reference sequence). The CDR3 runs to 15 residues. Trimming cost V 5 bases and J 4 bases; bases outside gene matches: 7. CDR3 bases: TGTGCCAGCAGCAAAGGTGGACAGGGGGGCTATGGCTACACCTTC. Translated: CASSKGGQGGYGYTF.